This note documents a single TCR beta chain sequence. This clonotype was observed a few times. Its antigen is unknown. No quality values exist for individual bases; no much larger clone is one base distant. The CDR3 numbers 14 residues from cysteine through phenylalanine. Kept here is only the CDR3 DNA, which spans 42 bases and is read in frame from base 1. V loses 5 bases, J loses 3 bases, and the germline ends lie 11 bases apart. CDR1 and CDR2 are read off the germline V gene as SGHAT and FQNNGV. This was a case-control study nested in a cohort of healthcare workers in London, UK, who had nasopharyngeal swab PCR tests and blood samples taken every week. Between 23 and 31 March 2020, the week of the UK lockdown, healthcare workers were enrolled and then followed up weekly for as long as 16 weeks. These data are taken from a study of early T cells in non-severe SARS-CoV-2 infection (dated by TCRdb to the early 2020s). Looking at the study overall: Because TCR sequencing was done on bulk RNA from unsorted whole blood, the alpha and beta chains could not be paired.

General study outcomes and caveats: VDJdb matching was skewed toward anti-spike CD8 responses and likely underestimated virus-specific expansions, missing private and CD4 specificities.

Library preparation employed 5' RACE. These reads were obtained on a NextSeq 500. In the TCR library protocol, unique molecular identifiers were attached to individual cDNA molecules to correct for PCR bias and sequencing error. Both TCR alpha and beta chains were sequenced, and tight co-correlation was observed between alpha and beta sequence abundances in each sample. Concerning the study's data processing: Decombinator V4 was used to perform V gene, J gene and CDR3 annotation of TCR sequences. TCRs were defined as expanded if a significant change between any two time points was detected under a Poisson model with p below 0.0001. TCR abundances were normalised to the total number of TCRs sequenced in each sample and reported as counts per million. MAIT TCRs were defined by TRAV1-2 paired with TRAJ12, TRAJ20 or TRAJ33, and iNKT TCRs by TRAV10 paired with TRAJ18. VDJdb, accessed 1 November 2021, was searched for CMV, EBV and SARS-CoV-2 annotated TCRs, with TCRs annotated for multiple antigens excluded. The raw public data were reprocessed by TCRdb itself: fastp quality trimming at Q25, MiXCR clonotype calling, in-frame beta chains only. Each CDR3 protein gets just one entry, which takes the most common genes and DNA from the rows behind it. TCRdb's processing, not the authors' own work, is the source of the V and J calls. A total of 69,000 or so distinct CDR3 sequences appear in this sample, roughly 4.6% of them only once. 3.6% of the sample rests with the top ten.

The source of this sequence is an adult who was a healthcare worker with PCR-confirmed SARS-CoV-2 infection or an uninfected control (not recorded which). The donor label of this sample is uncertain. The sample in question was whole blood, obtained at baseline. This sequence uses TRBV11-2 and TRBJ2-1; confidence is insufficient to name the D gene. The CDR3 here reads CASSPWASYNEQFF. The nucleotides read TGTGCCAGCAGCCCTTGGGCCAGCTACAATGAGCAGTTCTTC.